These 27 T cell receptor beta chains were sequenced from one sample in a study of ipilimumab plus nivolumab after autologous stem cell transplantation. Repertoires were generated with immunoSEQ multiplex PCR, while TCRdb's copy carries only in-frame clones and drops some. Of 9,000 to 15,000 clones in the sample, approximately 68% were seen once. Sample: PBMCs, taken in a trial of ipilimumab plus nivolumab as post-transplant consolidation. All receptors come from a male donor with multiple myeloma.

Here the CDR3 DNA reads TGTGCCAGCAGCTTACGTCCCGGGACAGGGAAGGGCACAGATACGCAGTATTTT. It specifies CASSLRPGTGKGTDTQYF. The J gene is TRBJ2-3, the V gene TRBV7-2, with 9 nucleotides matching TRBD1. V lost 2 bases, J lost 1 base, and 10 bases stayed unmatched. The CDR3 loop spans 18 amino acids. Germline V lookup: CDR1 SGHTA, CDR2 FQGNSA.

The rearrangement links TRBV18 to TRBJ2-3; D not certain. Germline V gene data show CDR1 as KGHSH and CDR2 as LQKENI. The CDR3 totals 14 residues. Trimming took off 1 base at V and 2 bases at J, with 7 bases between the two ends. CDR3 coding DNA: TGTGCCAGCTCACCACTTGCGTCCACAGATACGCAGTATTTT. Protein: CASSPLASTDTQYF.

The gene calls are TRBV6-5 and TRBJ2-7; perhaps TRBD2 as D (5 bases). The germline CDR1 and CDR2 sequences are MNHEY and SVGAGI. V lost 7 bases, J lost 1 base, and 11 bases lay in between. The CDR3 covers 13 residues. Here the CDR3 DNA reads TGTGCCAGCACCAAACTAGATTCCTACGAGCAGTACTTC. Its translation is CASTKLDSYEQYF.

The V call is TRBV7-8, the J call TRBJ2-7, with 9 nucleotides matching TRBD2. Germline lookup yields CDR1 SGHVS and CDR2 FQNEAQ. V gave up 3 bases and J gave up 2 bases; unmatched junction bases: 2. CDR3 length equals 14 residues. CDR3 residues: CASSLTSGPYEQYF. CDR3 bases: TGTGCCAGCAGCTTGACTAGCGGACCCTACGAGCAGTACTTC.

This chain joins TRBV10-3 and TRBJ2-2; 9 positions agree with TRBD1. CDR1 is ENHRY, CDR2 SYGVKD, per germline. The V and J ends lost 0 bases and 6 bases, in that order; junction bases with no gene match: 5. This CDR3 has 16 residues. CDR3 sequence: CAISESGGQGSGELFF. In nucleotides, the CDR3 is TGTGCCATCAGTGAGTCAGGGGGACAGGGATCCGGGGAGCTGTTTTTT.

The V call is TRBV4-1, the J call TRBJ1-5; D is possibly TRBD1 (6 bases). Trimming took 0 bases from V and 3 from J, leaving 12 bases between them. This CDR3 has 16 amino acids. Germline loops: CDR1 MGHRA, CDR2 YSYEKL. This CDR3 reads CASSQDQGGYNQPQHF. CDR3 DNA sequence: TGCGCCAGCAGCCAAGATCAAGGGGGGTACAATCAGCCCCAGCATTTT.

This clone was observed a handful of times. The chain joins TRBV10-3 to TRBJ1-1; 8 nucleotides line up with TRBD1. The CDR3 spans 15 residues. Germline values: CDR1 ENHRY, CDR2 SYGVKD. The junction had 5 bases not matched to a gene; V was cut back by 0 bases and J by 5 bases. The CDR3 loop is CAISESGTGETEAFF. In DNA form, the CDR3 reads TGTGCCATCAGTGAGTCGGGGACAGGCGAGACTGAAGCTTTCTTT.

The chain couples TRBV7-9 to TRBJ1-2; D possibly corresponds to TRBD1 (6 bases). V dropped 5 bases and J dropped 3 bases, with 16 bases sitting between them. The CDR3 is 15 amino acids. The germline V gene encodes CDR1 SEHNR and CDR2 FQNEAQ (reference sequence). Here the CDR3 DNA reads TGTGCCAGCAGCCATCTCAGGGGCAGGGACTATGGCTACACCTTC. This gives the protein CASSHLRGRDYGYTF.

The chain has TRBV9 and TRBJ2-1; 10 bases map to TRBD2. There are 18 residues in the CDR3. Germline V gives CDR1 SGDLS, CDR2 YYNGEE. The junction had 11 bases not matched to a gene; V was cut back by 4 bases and J by 1 base. DNA of the CDR3: TGTGCCAGCAGCCTCTCCAGCGGGGGGGCCGGGTCCTACAATGAGCAGTTCTTC. Translated, it gives CASSLSSGGAGSYNEQFF.

This clone came up a few times. The chain couples TRBV5-4 to TRBJ2-1, with a weak D call TRBD1 (6 bases). V lost 4 bases, J lost 16 bases, and 18 bases lay in between. Germline V CDR1 and CDR2: SGHNT, YYREEE (reference sequence). The CDR3 contains 12 residues. The CDR3 DNA reads TGTGCCAGCAGCAACTTACAGGGTACGGGATTCTTC. Its translation is CASSNLQGTGFF.

This clone was picked up a small number of times. This chain joins TRBV7-8 and TRBJ1-6; 9 nucleotides line up with TRBD1. The V segment lost 4 bases and the J segment 9 bases; nucleotides outside the gene matches: 10. Germline-derived CDR1 and CDR2 are SGHVS and FQNEAQ. CDR3 length: 16 residues. CDR3 amino acids: CASSSRDRVLGSPLHF. The CDR3 DNA sequence: TGTGCCAGCAGCTCAAGGGACAGGGTTCTCGGTTCACCCCTCCACTTT.

The V call is TRBV11-2, the J call TRBJ2-1, with D possibly being TRBD1 or TRBD2 (6 bases each). CDR1 is SGHAT and CDR2 is FQNNGV in the germline V gene. V shed 4 bases and J shed 5 bases, with 12 bases lying between them. The CDR3 has 14 residues. The CDR3 reads CASSSRGDNNEQFF. The CDR3 DNA reads TGTGCCAGCAGCTCGAGGGGGGATAACAATGAGCAGTTCTTC.

J is TRBJ1-1 and V is TRBV11-2; D remains unclear. CDR1 SGHAT and CDR2 FQNNGV come from the germline V gene. The length of the CDR3 is 12 residues. V gave up 5 bases and J gave up 4 bases, with 8 bases separating them. CDR3 DNA sequence: TGTGCCAGCAGCCCCTCGGTCACTGAAGCTTTCTTT. Its protein is CASSPSVTEAFF.

The chain joins TRBV6-5 to TRBJ1-1; D not certain. Trimming shortened V by 3 bases and J by 8 bases, and 13 bases separated the two germline ends. Germline CDR1 is MNHEY and CDR2 is SVGAGI. The CDR3 contains 13 residues. This CDR3 is CASSYHSRSEAFF. For the CDR3, the DNA is TGTGCCAGCAGTTATCATTCTAGGTCCGAAGCTTTCTTT.

This clone was seen a handful of times. The rearrangement uses TRBV7-9 and TRBJ1-1; perhaps TRBD1 as D (5 bases). V lost 6 bases to trimming and J lost 1 base, with 12 bases between them. CDR1 is SEHNR, CDR2 FQNEAQ, per germline (reference sequence). The length of the CDR3 is 14 residues. The CDR3 sequence: CASSPDTGNTEAFF. CDR3 DNA: TGTGCCAGCAGTCCCGATACAGGGAACACTGAAGCTTTCTTT. Full variable domain (missing parts from reference TRBV7-9 and TRBJ1-1): DTGVSQNPRHKITKRGQNVTFRCDPISEHNRLYWYRQTLGQGPEFLTYFQNEAQLEKSRLLSDRFSAERPKGSFSTLEIQRTEQGDSAMYLCASSPDTGNTEAFFGQGTRLTVV.

The chain has TRBV5-5 and TRBJ1-2; D is unresolved. The V gene's germline CDR1 is SGHKS and CDR2 YYEKEE (reference sequence). The CDR3 length is 13 residues. Trimming stripped 4 bases from V and 5 bases from J, with 12 bases between. CDR3 coding DNA: TGTGCCAGCAGCCAGGCTCAGCGGTATGGCTACACCTTC. The encoded protein is CASSQAQRYGYTF.

The chain links TRBV7-3 to TRBJ1-1; 7 bases align to TRBD1. The germline V gene has CDR1 SGHTA and CDR2 FQGTGA. The CDR3 has 15 amino acids. Trimming took 5 bases from V and 4 from J; bases not matched to a gene: 10. CDR3 protein: CASSQGGLSGTEAFF. The CDR3 bases are TGTGCCAGCAGCCAAGGGGGCCTCAGTGGCACTGAAGCTTTCTTT.

The chain couples TRBV18 to TRBJ2-7; TRBD1 agrees at 7 bases. The V and J ends lost 6 bases and 5 bases, in that order; junction bases with no gene match: 4. This CDR3 comprises 12 residues. Germline loops: CDR1 KGHSH, CDR2 LQKENI. The CDR3 here is CASSLTGDEQYF. The CDR3 DNA is TGTGCCAGCTCTCTCACAGGGGACGAGCAGTACTTC.

This clone has just a few counts. This chain links TRBV6-1 with TRBJ1-6, with D perhaps matching TRBD1 (6 bases). The CDR3 covers 16 residues. Germline loops: CDR1 MNHNS, CDR2 SASEGT. Trimming left V 3 bases short and J 5 bases short, with 14 bases between. CDR3 sequence: CASSEQGGGNNSPLHF. CDR3 nucleotides: TGTGCCAGCAGTGAGCAGGGTGGGGGCAATAATTCACCCCTCCACTTT.

This clone was counted between two and nine times. The CDR3 DNA is TGTGCCAGTAGTATAATGGGACAGGGCATGAATTCACCCCTCCACTTT. It yields the protein CASSIMGQGMNSPLHF. V gene TRBV19 combines with J gene TRBJ1-6; TRBD1 agrees at 9 bases. Germline lookup yields CDR1 LNHDA and CDR2 SQIVND (reference sequence). This CDR3 comprises 16 residues. Germline trimming cut 2 bases from V and 7 bases from J; bases unmatched to any gene: 6.

A few counts support this clone. The CDR3 region has the DNA TGTGCCAGCAGTACTAAGGGACAGGGGGCCAATGGCTACACCTTC. It is translated as CASSTKGQGANGYTF. The chain employs TRBV6-5 and TRBJ1-2; the match to TRBD1 covers 12 bases. CDR3 length: 15 residues. The ends lost 5 bases at V and 6 bases at J; junction bases unmatched: 7. Germline assignment: CDR1 MNHEY and CDR2 SVGAGI.

This clone occurred once. This rearrangement joins TRBV5-6 to TRBJ2-1, with TRBD2 matching over 9 bases. Germline loops: CDR1 SGHDT, CDR2 YYEEEE. The trim removed 0 bases at V and 5 bases at J, leaving 9 bases unmatched. The CDR3 contains 17 residues. The DNA of the CDR3 is TGTGCCAGCAGCTTGGTACGGCGGGGGGGCCTCCACAATGAGCAGTTCTTC. It specifies CASSLVRRGGLHNEQFF. Filled out from reference TRBV5-6 and TRBJ2-1, the complete variable domain reads DAGVTQSPTHLIKTRGQQVTLRCSPKSGHDTVSWYQQALGQGPQFIFQYYEEEERQRGNFPDRFSGHQFPNYSSELNVNALLLGDSALYLCASSLVRRGGLHNEQFFGPGTRLTVL.

As for this clone: The junction departs from germline at one end; a sequencing error may be responsible. The V call is TRBV5-1, the J call TRBJ2-1; D not certain. Germline CDR1 and CDR2: SGHRS and YFSETQ. This CDR3 has 14 residues. In nucleotides, the CDR3 is TGCGCCAGCAGCTTGGAATCCCCACTTAATGGGCAGTTCTTC. Translated, it gives CASSLESPLNGQFF.

This rearrangement joins TRBV5-1 to TRBJ1-5, with no clear D. CDR1 and CDR2 (germline): SGHRS, YFSETQ. This CDR3 is built from 15 residues. Trimming removed 2 bases from V and 0 bases from J, with 9 bases in between. CDR3 coding DNA: TGCGCCAGCAGCTTATCCGGGAGTAGCAATCAGCCCCAGCATTTT. Translating gives CASSLSGSSNQPQHF.

CDR3: CASSIGGNYLNTIYF. In DNA form, the CDR3 reads TGTGCCAGTAGTATAGGAGGGAACTACTTAAACACCATATATTTT. This chain uses TRBV19 with TRBJ1-3, with D unresolved. The V end lost 1 base, the J end lost 6 bases, and 13 bases lay between the germline ends. Germline lookup yields CDR1 LNHDA and CDR2 SQIVND (reference sequence). This CDR3 has 15 amino acids.

V is TRBV5-1 and J is TRBJ1-1; no reliable D call. V was trimmed by 0 bases and J by 4 bases, leaving 13 bases between them. The germline V gene encodes CDR1 SGHRS and CDR2 YFSETQ. CDR3 size: 15 residues. The CDR3 sequence: CASSLGPTMGTEAFF. The CDR3, as DNA: TGCGCCAGCAGCTTGGGCCCGACTATGGGCACTGAAGCTTTCTTT.

This clone occurred once. The rearrangement links TRBV18 to TRBJ1-4, with TRBD1 as a possible D gene (6 bases). The CDR3 sequence is 15 residues long. V lost 3 bases and J 4 bases, leaving 12 bases between the germline ends. In germline, CDR1 is KGHSH, CDR2 LQKENI. The chain's CDR3 is CASSPRQALNEKLFF. DNA of the CDR3: TGTGCCAGCTCACCTCGACAGGCCCTTAATGAAAAACTGTTTTTT.